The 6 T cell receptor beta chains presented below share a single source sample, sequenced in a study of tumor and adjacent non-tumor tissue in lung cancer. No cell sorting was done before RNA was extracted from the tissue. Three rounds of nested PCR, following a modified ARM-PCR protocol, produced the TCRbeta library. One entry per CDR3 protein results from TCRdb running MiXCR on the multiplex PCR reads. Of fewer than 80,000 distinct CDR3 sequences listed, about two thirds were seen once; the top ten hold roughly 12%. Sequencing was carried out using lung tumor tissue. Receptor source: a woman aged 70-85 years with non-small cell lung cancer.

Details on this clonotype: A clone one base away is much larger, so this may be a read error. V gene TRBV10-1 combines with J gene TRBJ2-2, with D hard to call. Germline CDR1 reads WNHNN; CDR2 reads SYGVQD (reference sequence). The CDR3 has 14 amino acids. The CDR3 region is CASSGGVNIGELFF. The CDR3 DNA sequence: TGCGCCAGCAGTGGAGGAGTGAACATCGGGGAGCTGTTTTTT.

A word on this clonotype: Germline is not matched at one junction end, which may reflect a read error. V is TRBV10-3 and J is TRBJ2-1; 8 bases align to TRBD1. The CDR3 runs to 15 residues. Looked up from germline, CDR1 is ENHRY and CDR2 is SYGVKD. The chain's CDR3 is CATSLTGAPYNEQFF. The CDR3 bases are TGTGCCACCAGTTTGACAGGGGCCCCCTACAATGAGCAGTTCTTC.

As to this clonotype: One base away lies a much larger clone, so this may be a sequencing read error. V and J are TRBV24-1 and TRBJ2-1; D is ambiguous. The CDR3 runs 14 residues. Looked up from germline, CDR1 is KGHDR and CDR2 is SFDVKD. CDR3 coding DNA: TGTGCCATCAGTCAGTCAGTGAACTACAATGAGCAGTTCTTC. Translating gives CAISQSVNYNEQFF.

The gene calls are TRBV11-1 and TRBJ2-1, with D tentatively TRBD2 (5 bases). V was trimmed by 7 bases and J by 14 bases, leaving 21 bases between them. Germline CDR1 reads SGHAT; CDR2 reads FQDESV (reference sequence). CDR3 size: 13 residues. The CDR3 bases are TGTGCCAGCATTTACCTTTCCCGGGGTGGGGAGTTCTTC. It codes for CASIYLSRGGEFF.

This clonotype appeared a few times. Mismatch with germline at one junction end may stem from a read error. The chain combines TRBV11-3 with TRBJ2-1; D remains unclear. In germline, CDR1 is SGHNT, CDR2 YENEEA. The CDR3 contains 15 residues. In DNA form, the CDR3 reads TGTACCAGCAGCCGGACCGGGTCGTTATACAATGGGCAGTTCTTC. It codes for CTSSRTGSLYNGQFF.

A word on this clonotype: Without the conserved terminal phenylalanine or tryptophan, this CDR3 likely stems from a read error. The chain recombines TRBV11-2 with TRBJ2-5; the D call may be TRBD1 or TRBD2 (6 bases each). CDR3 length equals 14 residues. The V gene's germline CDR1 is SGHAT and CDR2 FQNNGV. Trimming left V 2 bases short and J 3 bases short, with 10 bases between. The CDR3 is CASSLLEGEETQYS. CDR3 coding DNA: TGTGCCAGCAGCTTATTGGAGGGGGAAGAGACCCAGTACTCC.